This T cell receptor beta chain was identified during a study of response to subunit inactivated influenza vaccine. Study-wide findings and caveats: Researchers suggested that each seasonal influenza vaccination recruits few new T cells.

Details on this clonotype: No antigen is known for it.

Using its own MiXCR run on the RT-PCR reads, TCRdb lists one record per CDR3 protein. The sample carries 150,000 to 200,000 distinct CDR3 sequences, around a tenth recorded once. This CDR3 has 14 amino acids. Trimming shortened V by 8 bases and J by 0 bases, and 11 bases separated the two germline ends. Germline CDR1 and CDR2: SEHNR and FQNEAQ (reference sequence). This receptor was obtained from a man aged 45 to 75 who received an inactivated influenza vaccine. The sample in question was CD8+ T cells sorted from PBMCs, obtained 23 months after vaccination. V and J are TRBV7-9 and TRBJ2-1; D may be TRBD1 or TRBD2 (5 bases each). The CDR3 nucleotides read TGTGCCAGCGGGACCCAGAGCTCCTACAATGAGCAGTTCTTC. This translates into CASGTQSSYNEQFF.